A single TCR beta chain is shown here with its context. Its target antigen remains unknown. The record has no base qualities; no much larger clone is one base away. The CDR3 regions of human TCRbeta chains were subjected to immunosequencing. From the authors' description of their analysis: Repertoire TCRs were checked for matches against a reference library of SARS-CoV-2-specific TCRs that had been generated using the MIRA antigen-specificity platform. Breadth was defined as the fraction of unique TCRs that were SARS-CoV-2-associated, and depth was defined as the fraction of total T cells that were SARS-CoV-2-associated. Using the MIRA data, each spike-specific TCR was assigned both to the spike region to which the TCR was reactive and to a CD4 or CD8 class. Log10-transformed breadth and depth values were compared by one-way ANOVA with Sidak's multiple comparisons tests. This is the immuneACCESS table as TCRdb keeps it, with only in-frame sequences that have V and J called. A part of the clones is gone; compared with another copy, unresolved V genes explain less than half, and the rest is unexplained. The V and J calls and the clone size are those of that table, but D and trimming were determined from the DNA. For this sample there are roughly 150,000 clones; nearly 95% appear just once. Around 2.5% of the sample belongs to the ten largest clones.

These data originate in a study of T cell responses to AZD1222 COVID-19 vaccine (dated by TCRdb to the early 2020s). About the full investigation: Because spike-specific TCR depth and breadth did not differ between the two schedules, AZD1222 recipients who got a second dose at roughly 4 weeks were pooled with those who got a second dose at roughly 12 weeks. A total of 230 or so trial participants underwent TCR sequencing, of whom 207 received two doses of AZD1222 and about 25 received two doses of the MenACWY control vaccine. Trial participants were enrolled by age into subgroups of 18-55, 56-69 and 70-plus years, and about 150, 27 and 61 TCR-sequenced participants, respectively, were included in these subgroups. Broad study findings and their caveats: Participants were mostly white British, with more females than males. The authors suggested clonal diversity may have been underestimated. Epitopes outside the regions mutated in the B.1.351 and B.1.1.7 variants were reportedly recognized by nearly half of the unique spike-specific TCRs. After two AZD1222 doses, spike-specific TCR breadth and depth were significantly higher than at day 0 and than in MenACWY recipients. Because no day 14 peak-response samples were available, repertoires were characterized only after the peak T cell response. In the small 56-69-year group, the increase in depth fell short of significance, most likely because of low power. The vaccine-associated CD4 TCRs covered the entire spike protein, and the dominant responses fell in regions 160-218 and 743-854. Conclusions about previously exposed vaccinees were limited because only a handful of AZD1222 recipients were SARS-CoV-2 seropositive at baseline.

V is pared back by 5 bases and J by 0 bases, with 11 bases lying between the germline termini. The CDR1 and CDR2 encoded by the germline V gene are SGHVS and FQNEAQ. Taken from cysteine to phenylalanine, the CDR3 has 15 residues. Just the 45-base CDR3 DNA is kept, in frame starting at base 1. The time point label here, explained by the study, means: baseline before first vaccination. The vaccinee samples were drawn from two UK trials, COV001 and COV002, one of which was a single-blind randomized controlled phase 2/3 trial testing AZD1222 (ChAdOx1 nCoV-19) in healthy adults. For TCRbeta chain sequencing, PBMC samples from trial participants were taken at day 0 and at day 28 after the second dose.

This material consisted of peripheral blood, taken on day 0 of AZD1222 vaccination. The receptor chain draws on TRBV7-8 and TRBJ2-1; the D gene is perhaps TRBD2, from 5 matching bases. The TCR originated in an adult in good health. The encoded CDR3 is CASSRRRSSYNEQFF. The bases are TGTGCCAGCAGCAGGCGGAGGAGCTCCTACAATGAGCAGTTCTTC.